Below, 26 T cell receptor beta chains from the same sample are listed, as sequenced in a study of blood T cell repertoires in COVID-19. Measured with immunoSEQ multiplex PCR; TCRdb has only the in-frame clones, and not every one. This table holds about 110,000 clones, more than 80% found once. Source material: peripheral blood. All receptors come from a woman in her sixties with COVID-19, enrolled during active disease.

V gene TRBV3-1 (or the pseudogene TRBV3-2) combines with J gene TRBJ2-7; 10 nucleotides agree with TRBD2. J gave up 2 bases and V 3 bases, and 10 bases lay outside the gene matches. The CDR3 has 17 amino acids. Germline CDR1 reads LGHDT; CDR2 reads YNNKEL (reference sequence). The CDR3 DNA reads TGTGCCAGCAGCCAGGACAGTCTAGCGGGGGCCCCCTACGAGCAGTACTTC. It yields the protein CASSQDSLAGAPYEQYF.

The chain employs TRBV7-2 and TRBJ1-2, with 8 bases aligning to TRBD1. Germline lookup yields CDR1 SGHTA and CDR2 FQGNSA. Losses at the gene ends were 5 bases for V and 6 bases for J; bases not matched to a gene: 11. This CDR3 comprises 15 residues. The CDR3 sequence: CASSPSGTGTNGYTF. The CDR3 DNA is TGTGCCAGCAGCCCTAGTGGGACAGGAACGAATGGCTACACCTTC.

This chain joins TRBV3-1 (or the pseudogene TRBV3-2) and TRBJ2-4, with TRBD2 as a possible D gene (6 bases). CDR1 LGHDT and CDR2 YNNKEL come from the germline V gene (reference sequence). The V end was cut by 0 bases, the J end by 9 bases, with 9 bases between. This CDR3 has 13 amino acids. CDR3 region: CASSQDRRGIQYF. The CDR3 bases are TGTGCCAGCAGCCAAGATAGGCGGGGCATTCAGTACTTC.

The chain combines TRBV5-1 with TRBJ1-6, with D possibly TRBD1 on 6 matching bases. Germline CDR1 reads SGHRS; CDR2 reads YFSETQ. V lost 1 base to trimming and J lost 11 bases, with 10 bases between them. The CDR3 has 13 residues. CDR3 in DNA: TGCGCCAGCAGCTTGTCAGGGGTACCACCCCTCCACTTT. Residues: CASSLSGVPPLHF.

The sample holds one count of this clone. J is TRBJ2-7 and V is TRBV7-9; the match to TRBD1 covers 7 bases. V lost 4 bases, J lost 4 bases, and 7 bases stayed unmatched. CDR1 SEHNR and CDR2 FQNEAQ come from the germline V gene (reference sequence). The CDR3 is made up of 14 amino acids. In DNA, the CDR3 is TGTGCCAGCAGCTCAAGACAGGGTGTGTACGAGCAGTACTTC. It yields the protein CASSSRQGVYEQYF.

J is TRBJ1-5 and V is TRBV19; a weak D match, TRBD1 (5 bases). Trimming cost V 1 base and J 5 bases, with 12 bases left between them. This CDR3 has 15 amino acids. From germline, CDR1 is LNHDA and CDR2 SQIVND (reference sequence). The CDR3 nucleotides are TGTGCCAGTAGTATAGCTCGACAGAAAGATCAGCCCCAGCATTTT. This encodes CASSIARQKDQPQHF.

The genes are TRBV10-3 and TRBJ2-2, with D possibly being TRBD2 (5 bases). Germline CDR1 is ENHRY and CDR2 is SYGVKD. Trimming stripped 8 bases from V and 0 bases from J, with 13 bases between. The CDR3 extends over 15 amino acids. This CDR3 is CAISKGGANTGELFF. The DNA of the CDR3 is TGTGCCATCTCGAAAGGAGGAGCGAACACCGGGGAGCTGTTTTTT.

This chain connects TRBV3-1 (or the pseudogene TRBV3-2) to TRBJ2-3; no definite D call. V was trimmed by 0 bases and J by 6 bases, leaving 13 bases between them. This CDR3 has 15 residues. Germline assignment: CDR1 LGHDT and CDR2 YNNKEL (reference sequence). The CDR3: CASSQDSVSYDTQYF. The CDR3 nucleotides are TGTGCCAGCAGCCAAGATTCGGTATCGTATGATACGCAGTATTTT.

The gene calls are TRBV11-3 and TRBJ2-7; D possibly corresponds to TRBD2 (5 bases). V lost 5 bases and J 3 bases, leaving 17 bases between the germline ends. Germline V gene data show CDR1 as SGHNT and CDR2 as YENEEA. The CDR3 spans 15 residues. This CDR3 reads CASSRPPGTYYEQYF. The CDR3 coding sequence is TGTGCCAGCAGCCGACCGCCGGGAACGTACTACGAGCAGTACTTC.

This chain connects TRBV4-3 to TRBJ1-1; weak D call: TRBD1 (6 bases). V was pared by 4 bases and J by 7 bases, with 13 bases between. The V gene's germline CDR1 is LGHNA and CDR2 YSLEER. This CDR3 has 13 amino acids. The CDR3, as DNA: TGCGCCAGCAGCCCCGGACAGTCAGTTGAAGCTTTCTTT. Residues: CASSPGQSVEAFF.

The table lists this clone with a few counts. J is TRBJ2-3 and V is TRBV5-1, with 11 positions matching TRBD2. The trim removed 2 bases at V and 0 bases at J, leaving 5 bases unmatched. The CDR3 covers 17 residues. The V gene's germline CDR1 is SGHRS and CDR2 YFSETQ. CDR3 sequence reads: CASSLGTSGKSTDTQYF. The DNA of the CDR3 is TGCGCCAGCAGCTTAGGGACTAGCGGAAAGAGCACAGATACGCAGTATTTT.

The V call is TRBV2, the J call TRBJ2-2, with TRBD1 matching over 9 bases. The CDR3 is 15 residues long. The germline V gene has CDR1 SNHLY and CDR2 FYNNEI. The junction had 4 bases not matched to a gene; V was cut back by 8 bases and J by 0 bases. The CDR3 DNA reads as TGTGCCAGCTTAGGACAGGGGACGAACACCGGGGAGCTGTTTTTT. Amino acid sequence: CASLGQGTNTGELFF.

The chain's CDR3 is CASSIRRNTDTQYF. The CDR3 region has the DNA TGTGCCAGTAGTATTCGGCGGAACACAGATACGCAGTATTTT. The chain recombines TRBV19 with TRBJ2-3; D gene ambiguous. Germline assignment: CDR1 LNHDA and CDR2 SQIVND (reference sequence). V gave up 3 bases and J gave up 2 bases, with 9 bases separating them. The length of the CDR3 is 14 residues.

V and J are TRBV7-3 and TRBJ2-7, with 7 bases lining up with TRBD2. Germline trimming cut 5 bases from V and 7 bases from J; bases unmatched to any gene: 11. Germline V lookup: CDR1 SGHTA, CDR2 FQGTGA. The CDR3 runs 14 residues. CDR3 in DNA: TGTGCCAGCAGCCAAGCGGGGACCGGGGCTGAGCAGTACTTC. As protein: CASSQAGTGAEQYF.

The gene calls are TRBV7-9 and TRBJ1-4, with 7 bases identical to TRBD1. CDR1 SEHNR and CDR2 FQNEAQ come from the germline V gene (reference sequence). The CDR3 totals 15 residues. Trimming removed 3 bases from V and 11 bases from J; junction bases left unmatched: 12. CDR3 amino acids: CASSFKEGQLLKLFF. In DNA form, the CDR3 reads TGTGCCAGCAGCTTTAAGGAGGGACAGCTTCTTAAACTGTTTTTT.

The chain is built from TRBV7-2 and TRBJ1-5, with D possibly matching TRBD1 (6 bases). This CDR3 contains 16 residues. Trimming shortened V by 3 bases and J by 3 bases, and 15 bases separated the two germline ends. The germline V gene encodes CDR1 SGHTA and CDR2 FQGNSA. The CDR3: CASSFTPGVNNQPQHF. CDR3 nucleotides: TGTGCCAGCAGCTTTACCCCAGGGGTTAACAATCAGCCCCAGCATTTT.

This sequence joins TRBV25-1 and TRBJ2-5, with TRBD1 matching 7 bases. The CDR3 has 15 residues. CDR1 and CDR2 (germline): MGHDK, SYGVNS. Trimming at V came to 1 base and at J to 4 bases, leaving 6 bases not matched to a gene. CDR3 sequence: CASSESRGGGETQYF. In DNA, the CDR3 is TGTGCCAGCAGTGAATCGAGAGGGGGCGGAGAGACCCAGTACTTC.

The V gene is TRBV4-2, the J gene TRBJ2-5; 7 bases align to TRBD1. The trim removed 0 bases at V and 2 bases at J, leaving 6 bases unmatched. CDR1 and CDR2 from the germline V gene are LGHNA and YNFKEQ. The CDR3 consists of 16 residues. This CDR3 reads CASSQEEGAIQETQYF. The CDR3 DNA sequence: TGTGCCAGCAGCCAAGAAGAGGGGGCAATTCAAGAGACCCAGTACTTC.

The chain carries TRBV4-1 and TRBJ1-4, with D possibly matching TRBD1 (6 bases). The CDR3 sequence is 13 residues long. Germline values: CDR1 MGHRA, CDR2 YSYEKL. Trimming stripped 5 bases from V and 7 bases from J, with 11 bases between. Here the CDR3 reads CASSLRGGEKLFF. CDR3 bases: TGCGCCAGCAGCTTGCGAGGGGGTGAAAAACTGTTTTTT.

The chain is built from TRBV6-5 and TRBJ1-4; no clear D. V gave up 0 bases and J gave up 8 bases, with 13 bases separating them. Germline CDR1 is MNHEY and CDR2 is SVGAGI. The CDR3 totals 15 residues. The CDR3 DNA follows: TGTGCCAGCAGTTACTCGTACGGGGTTGGGGAAAAACTGTTTTTT. Its protein is CASSYSYGVGEKLFF.

The rearrangement joins TRBV28 to TRBJ1-2; TRBD1 agrees at 7 bases. J gave up 4 bases and V 7 bases, and 6 bases lay outside the gene matches. CDR1 and CDR2 from the germline V gene are MDHEN and SYDVKM. The CDR3 is made up of 13 amino acids. The CDR3 here is CASTLGQSYGYTF. The CDR3 DNA reads TGTGCCAGCACCCTGGGACAGAGCTATGGCTACACCTTC.

The rearrangement links TRBV18 to TRBJ1-2; tentatively, D is TRBD1 (5 bases). Trimming removed 3 bases at V and 0 bases at J, with 14 bases between. From germline, CDR1 is KGHSH and CDR2 LQKENI. The CDR3 sequence is 16 residues long. CDR3 in amino acids: CASSPFRVGSNYGYTF. CDR3 bases: TGTGCCAGCTCACCGTTCAGGGTTGGGTCTAACTATGGCTACACCTTC.

This clone appeared a single time. V and J are TRBV4-3 and TRBJ2-1; no clear D. Germline V CDR1 and CDR2: LGHNA, YSLEER. CDR3 length: 16 amino acids. V lost 1 base, J lost 2 bases, and 12 bases lay in between. The CDR3 sequence: CASSQGRQTAYNEQFF. The CDR3 DNA reads as TGCGCCAGCAGCCAAGGCAGGCAAACAGCCTACAATGAGCAGTTCTTC.

The genes are TRBV2 and TRBJ1-3; the match to TRBD1 covers 10 bases. This CDR3 region has 16 residues. CDR1 is SNHLY, CDR2 FYNNEI, per germline. V lost 9 bases to trimming and J lost 0 bases; unmatched junction nucleotides: 8. Here the CDR3 reads CASWDRGSSSGNTIYF. The CDR3 DNA sequence: TGTGCCAGTTGGGACAGGGGCTCCAGCTCTGGAAACACCATATATTTT.

This sequence joins TRBV27 and TRBJ1-1; 7 bases align to TRBD1. The CDR3 runs to 15 residues. Losses at the gene ends were 5 bases for V and 5 bases for J; bases not matched to a gene: 11. Germline CDR1 is MNHEY and CDR2 is SMNVEV (reference sequence). CDR3 in amino acids: CASSPLRGRRTEAFF. The CDR3, as DNA: TGTGCCAGCAGTCCCCTTAGGGGGCGAAGGACTGAAGCTTTCTTT.

CDR3 sequence (DNA): TGTGCCACCAGCATCAACAGGGGGGGCTATGGCTACACCTTC. Amino acids: CATSINRGGYGYTF. The V call is TRBV15, the J call TRBJ1-2; 8 bases line up with TRBD1. V dropped 4 bases and J dropped 4; count of bases not matched to a gene: 5. CDR3 size: 14 residues. Germline V CDR1 and CDR2: LNHNV, YYDKDF (reference sequence).